These T cell receptor beta chains were read from a single sample in a study of blood T cell repertoires in COVID-19. Some clones are missing from TCRdb's copy, which holds only in-frame ones; the method was immunoSEQ multiplex PCR. Among more than 95,000 clones listed, roughly 85% were seen once. Sequencing used peripheral blood. Receptors were obtained from a man aged 80 or over with active or convalescent COVID-19. The CDR3 runs from the conserved cysteine through the conserved F or W. The D gene is left open where the match is weak. Clone size is shown for a subset of rows, as once, few, many or a class of expanded clone.

abundance: once; j_gene: TRBJ1-2; len: 14; v_gene: TRBV9; d_gene: NA; CDR3aa: CASSVVPGSYGYTF; CDR3nt: TGTGCCAGCAGCGTAGTTCCGGGGTCCTATGGCTACACCTTC
abundance: NA; j_gene: TRBJ1-6; len: 17; v_gene: TRBV7-2; d_gene: TRBD1; CDR3aa: CASSFVGGQGANSPLHF; CDR3nt: TGTGCCAGCAGCTTCGTGGGGGGTCAGGGGGCAAATTCACCCCTCCACTTT
abundance: NA; j_gene: TRBJ2-1; len: 15; v_gene: TRBV4-3; d_gene: TRBD2; CDR3aa: CASSQLAGLPNEQFF; CDR3nt: TGCGCCAGCAGCCAACTAGCGGGTTTACCCAATGAGCAGTTCTTC
abundance: few; j_gene: TRBJ2-7; len: 16; v_gene: TRBV6-2/TRBV6-3; d_gene: NA; CDR3aa: CASSYSTASPPYEQYF; CDR3nt: TGTGCCAGCAGTTACTCGACGGCTAGTCCCCCCTACGAGCAGTACTTC
abundance: few; j_gene: TRBJ1-5; len: 15; v_gene: TRBV29-1; d_gene: TRBD1; CDR3aa: CSVGQGAGSNQPQHF; CDR3nt: TGCAGCGTAGGACAGGGGGCTGGGAGCAATCAGCCCCAGCATTTT
abundance: NA; j_gene: TRBJ2-7; len: 16; v_gene: TRBV6-2/TRBV6-3; d_gene: NA; CDR3aa: CASSPLIQVITYEQYF; CDR3nt: TGTGCCAGCAGTCCCCTCATACAGGTGATCACCTACGAGCAGTACTTC
abundance: NA; j_gene: TRBJ1-2; len: 12; v_gene: TRBV6-6; d_gene: NA; CDR3aa: CASRYTTGGYTF; CDR3nt: TGTGCCAGCAGGTATACGACGGGAGGCTACACCTTC
abundance: NA; j_gene: TRBJ2-5; len: 14; v_gene: TRBV18; d_gene: TRBD2; CDR3aa: CASSRTSGGETQYF; CDR3nt: TGTGCCAGCTCGCGGACTAGCGGGGGAGAGACCCAGTACTTC
abundance: NA; j_gene: TRBJ2-1; len: 15; v_gene: TRBV7-3; d_gene: TRBD2; CDR3aa: CASSLAGGTYNEQFF; CDR3nt: TGTGCCAGCAGTTTAGCGGGAGGTACCTACAATGAGCAGTTCTTC
abundance: NA; j_gene: TRBJ2-7; len: 15; v_gene: TRBV24-1; d_gene: NA; CDR3aa: CATSDPPQGIYEQYF; CDR3nt: TGTGCCACCAGTGACCCCCCGCAGGGGATCTACGAGCAGTACTTC
abundance: NA; j_gene: TRBJ1-2; len: 13; v_gene: TRBV12-3/TRBV12-4; d_gene: TRBD1; CDR3aa: CASSLRDRGGYTF; CDR3nt: TGTGCCAGCAGTTTGCGGGACAGGGGTGGCTACACCTTC
abundance: NA; j_gene: TRBJ1-5; len: 15; v_gene: TRBV10-3; d_gene: NA; CDR3aa: CAIPPDRIRDQPQHF; CDR3nt: TGTGCCATCCCGCCAGACAGGATCAGGGATCAGCCCCAGCATTTT
abundance: NA; j_gene: TRBJ1-2; len: 15; v_gene: TRBV7-2; d_gene: NA; CDR3aa: CASSLEGRVGYGYTF; CDR3nt: TGTGCCAGCAGCTTAGAAGGCCGGGTTGGCTATGGCTACACCTTC
abundance: once; j_gene: TRBJ1-6; len: 15; v_gene: TRBV6-5; d_gene: TRBD1; CDR3aa: CASSTTGTANSPLHF; CDR3nt: TGTGCCAGCAGTACAACCGGGACAGCGAATTCACCCCTCCACTTT
abundance: NA; j_gene: TRBJ1-2; len: 14; v_gene: TRBV30; d_gene: NA; CDR3aa: CAWREADRFYGYTF; CDR3nt: TGTGCCTGGAGAGAAGCGGACAGATTTTATGGCTACACCTTC
abundance: NA; j_gene: TRBJ2-3; len: 15; v_gene: TRBV5-1; d_gene: TRBD1; CDR3aa: CASRGGQGGTDTQYF; CDR3nt: TGCGCCAGCAGAGGGGGACAGGGTGGCACAGATACGCAGTATTTT
abundance: NA; j_gene: TRBJ2-7; len: 15; v_gene: TRBV9; d_gene: TRBD2; CDR3aa: CASSVGTSGLYEQYF; CDR3nt: TGTGCCAGCAGCGTAGGGACTAGCGGACTCTACGAGCAGTACTTC
abundance: NA; j_gene: TRBJ1-2; len: 18; v_gene: TRBV6-1; d_gene: NA; CDR3aa: CASSDGPIFGVDNYGYTF; CDR3nt: TGTGCCAGCAGTGATGGGCCCATATTCGGGGTTGATAACTATGGCTACACCTTC
abundance: NA; j_gene: TRBJ1-2; len: 17; v_gene: TRBV28; d_gene: TRBD1; CDR3aa: CASSIPFGQGVSRGYTF; CDR3nt: TGTGCCAGCAGCATCCCCTTCGGACAGGGGGTTAGTCGGGGCTACACCTTC
abundance: NA; j_gene: TRBJ2-5; len: 16; v_gene: TRBV5-4; d_gene: TRBD2; CDR3aa: CASSFPSSGTQETQYF; CDR3nt: TGTGCCAGCAGCTTCCCGAGTAGCGGGACGCAAGAGACCCAGTACTTC
abundance: NA; j_gene: TRBJ2-5; len: 13; v_gene: TRBV7-3; d_gene: NA; CDR3aa: CASSLGGWETQYF; CDR3nt: TGTGCCAGCAGCTTAGGGGGCTGGGAGACCCAGTACTTC
abundance: NA; j_gene: TRBJ2-1; len: 15; v_gene: TRBV6-5; d_gene: NA; CDR3aa: CASRAAQGRFSEQFF; CDR3nt: TGTGCCAGCAGGGCGGCACAGGGTCGGTTTAGTGAGCAGTTCTTC
abundance: NA; j_gene: TRBJ1-2; len: 14; v_gene: TRBV27; d_gene: TRBD1; CDR3aa: CASSSRGLEYGYTF; CDR3nt: TGTGCCAGCAGCTCCAGGGGGCTCGAGTATGGCTACACCTTC
abundance: NA; j_gene: TRBJ1-6; len: 13; v_gene: TRBV7-9; d_gene: NA; CDR3aa: CASSLGQGGSLHF; CDR3nt: TGTGCCAGCAGCTTAGGTCAGGGTGGATCCCTCCACTTT
abundance: NA; j_gene: TRBJ2-2; len: 17; v_gene: TRBV4-1; d_gene: NA; CDR3aa: CASSQPGGTSNTGELFF; CDR3nt: TGCGCCAGCAGCCAACCCGGGGGAACCTCGAACACCGGGGAGCTGTTTTTT
abundance: NA; j_gene: TRBJ2-3; len: 16; v_gene: TRBV21-1; d_gene: NA; CDR3aa: CASSHLAGSWADTQYF; CDR3nt: TGTGCCAGCAGCCACCTAGCGGGCTCCTGGGCAGATACGCAGTATTTT
abundance: NA; j_gene: TRBJ2-3; len: 16; v_gene: TRBV10-3; d_gene: TRBD2; CDR3aa: CAISESGTRTTDTQYF; CDR3nt: TGTGCCATCAGTGAGTCGGGGACTAGAACTACAGATACGCAGTATTTT
abundance: NA; j_gene: TRBJ2-7; len: 15; v_gene: TRBV5-1; d_gene: TRBD2; CDR3aa: CASSLGAGAHYEQYF; CDR3nt: TGCGCCAGCAGCTTGGGGGCGGGAGCGCACTACGAGCAGTACTTC
abundance: few; j_gene: TRBJ1-6; len: 12; v_gene: TRBV25-1; d_gene: NA; CDR3aa: CASSELDSPLHF; CDR3nt: TGTGCCAGCAGTGAATTAGATTCACCCCTCCACTTT
abundance: NA; j_gene: TRBJ1-2; len: 16; v_gene: TRBV19; d_gene: TRBD1; CDR3aa: CASSKRTGGADYGYTF; CDR3nt: TGTGCCAGTAGTAAAAGGACAGGGGGCGCGGACTATGGCTACACCTTC
abundance: NA; j_gene: TRBJ1-3; len: 16; v_gene: TRBV4-1; d_gene: NA; CDR3aa: CASSPYSGASGNTIYF; CDR3nt: TGCGCCAGCAGCCCCTACTCAGGGGCAAGTGGAAACACCATATATTTT
abundance: once; j_gene: TRBJ2-1; len: 16; v_gene: TRBV4-2; d_gene: TRBD2; CDR3aa: CASSQATSGSYNEQFF; CDR3nt: TGTGCCAGCAGCCAAGCTACTAGCGGTTCCTACAATGAGCAGTTCTTC
abundance: NA; j_gene: TRBJ2-7; len: 16; v_gene: TRBV19; d_gene: NA; CDR3aa: CASSGRSGLDSYEQYF; CDR3nt: TGTGCCAGTAGTGGTAGGAGCGGTCTTGACTCCTACGAGCAGTACTTC
abundance: NA; j_gene: TRBJ2-5; len: 15; v_gene: TRBV24-1; d_gene: NA; CDR3aa: CATSEQSNRQETQYF; CDR3nt: TGTGCCACCAGTGAGCAGAGTAACAGACAAGAGACCCAGTACTTC
abundance: NA; j_gene: TRBJ2-3; len: 14; v_gene: TRBV5-4; d_gene: NA; CDR3aa: CAIHLLTSTDTQYF; CDR3nt: TGTGCCATACACCTGCTGACTAGCACAGATACGCAGTATTTT
abundance: NA; j_gene: TRBJ2-1; len: 15; v_gene: TRBV7-9; d_gene: TRBD2; CDR3aa: CASTLTSGTYNEQFF; CDR3nt: TGTGCCAGCACCTTGACTAGCGGGACCTACAATGAGCAGTTCTTC
abundance: NA; j_gene: TRBJ1-2; len: 14; v_gene: TRBV19; d_gene: NA; CDR3aa: CASNPGLMNYGYTF; CDR3nt: TGTGCCAGTAACCCGGGACTGATGAACTATGGCTACACCTTC
abundance: NA; j_gene: TRBJ1-6; len: 15; v_gene: TRBV5-6; d_gene: NA; CDR3aa: CASSLEGRADSPLHF; CDR3nt: TGTGCCAGCAGCTTGGAGGGCAGGGCGGATTCACCCCTCCACTTT
abundance: NA; j_gene: TRBJ2-1; len: 14; v_gene: TRBV19; d_gene: TRBD1; CDR3aa: CASSMATGAPQEFF; CDR3nt: TGTGCCAGTAGTATGGCGACAGGGGCTCCCCAGGAGTTCTTC
abundance: once; j_gene: TRBJ2-1; len: 16; v_gene: TRBV6-4; d_gene: NA; CDR3aa: CASSDSGAVTMGEQFF; CDR3nt: TGTGCCAGCAGTGACTCGGGGGCGGTCACAATGGGTGAGCAGTTCTTC
abundance: NA; j_gene: TRBJ2-3; len: 17; v_gene: TRBV3-1/TRBV3-2; d_gene: TRBD2; CDR3aa: CASSHHQKRGAGDTQYF; CDR3nt: TGTGCCAGCAGCCACCACCAAAAGCGGGGGGCGGGAGATACGCAGTATTTT
abundance: NA; j_gene: TRBJ2-3; len: 17; v_gene: TRBV9; d_gene: TRBD2; CDR3aa: CASSVGAGGLSTDTQYF; CDR3nt: TGTGCCAGCAGCGTAGGAGCGGGAGGACTTAGCACAGATACGCAGTATTTT
abundance: NA; j_gene: TRBJ2-3; len: 16; v_gene: TRBV7-9; d_gene: TRBD1; CDR3aa: CASSAGTGAVTDTQYF; CDR3nt: TGTGCCAGCAGCGCCGGGACAGGGGCCGTCACAGATACGCAGTATTTT
abundance: NA; j_gene: TRBJ1-5; len: 15; v_gene: TRBV4-3; d_gene: NA; CDR3aa: CASSQEAGLDQPQHF; CDR3nt: TGCGCCAGCAGCCAAGAAGCGGGCCTGGATCAGCCCCAGCATTTT
abundance: NA; j_gene: TRBJ2-2; len: 16; v_gene: TRBV3-1/TRBV3-2; d_gene: TRBD2; CDR3aa: CASSQGLAGSTGELFF; CDR3nt: TGTGCCAGCAGCCAGGGACTAGCGGGATCAACCGGGGAGCTGTTTTTT
abundance: NA; j_gene: TRBJ1-2; len: 13; v_gene: TRBV3-1/TRBV3-2; d_gene: NA; CDR3aa: CASSQGRMSGYTF; CDR3nt: TGTGCCAGCAGCCAAGGGAGAATGAGTGGCTACACCTTC
abundance: NA; j_gene: TRBJ1-3; len: 14; v_gene: TRBV5-6; d_gene: NA; CDR3aa: CASSLAGDGNTIYF; CDR3nt: TGTGCCAGCAGCTTGGCAGGGGATGGAAACACCATATATTTT
abundance: NA; j_gene: TRBJ2-7; len: 15; v_gene: TRBV5-1; d_gene: TRBD1; CDR3aa: CASTTSRDSSYEQYF; CDR3nt: TGCGCCAGCACCACATCCAGGGACAGCTCCTACGAGCAGTACTTC
abundance: NA; j_gene: TRBJ2-1; len: 13; v_gene: TRBV25-1; d_gene: TRBD2; CDR3aa: CATGRTSGAEQFF; CDR3nt: TGTGCCACCGGAAGGACTAGCGGTGCTGAGCAGTTCTTC
abundance: NA; j_gene: TRBJ1-3; len: 16; v_gene: TRBV6-6; d_gene: NA; CDR3aa: CASSSGTGDSGNTIYF; CDR3nt: TGTGCCAGCAGTTCCGGAACAGGCGATTCTGGAAACACCATATATTTT
abundance: NA; j_gene: TRBJ1-5; len: 18; v_gene: TRBV6-1; d_gene: NA; CDR3aa: CASSEALRGRGTVQPQHF; CDR3nt: TGTGCCAGCAGTGAAGCGCTTCGAGGCAGGGGAACGGTTCAGCCCCAGCATTTT
abundance: NA; j_gene: TRBJ2-5; len: 13; v_gene: TRBV12-5; d_gene: NA; CDR3aa: CASSRDTQETQYF; CDR3nt: TGTGCTAGTTCGAGGGACACCCAAGAGACCCAGTACTTC
abundance: few; j_gene: TRBJ1-2; len: 11; v_gene: TRBV20-1; d_gene: NA; CDR3aa: CSARGSAGYTF; CDR3nt: TGCAGTGCTAGAGGGAGTGCTGGCTACACCTTC
abundance: NA; j_gene: TRBJ1-6; len: 16; v_gene: TRBV19; d_gene: NA; CDR3aa: CASSILPRRGNSPLHF; CDR3nt: TGTGCCAGTAGTATACTCCCCCGAAGAGGGAATTCACCCCTCCACTTT
abundance: NA; j_gene: TRBJ1-1; len: 16; v_gene: TRBV5-1; d_gene: TRBD1; CDR3aa: CASSPEGGSLNTEAFF; CDR3nt: TGCGCCAGCAGCCCGGAAGGGGGCAGTTTGAACACTGAAGCTTTCTTT
abundance: NA; j_gene: TRBJ2-5; len: 14; v_gene: TRBV12-5; d_gene: NA; CDR3aa: CASNRQVGGETQYF; CDR3nt: TGTGCTAGCAATAGGCAGGTGGGTGGGGAGACCCAGTACTTC
abundance: NA; j_gene: TRBJ2-1; len: 12; v_gene: TRBV5-6; d_gene: NA; CDR3aa: CASSLWGGEQFF; CDR3nt: TGTGCCAGCAGCTTGTGGGGCGGTGAGCAGTTCTTC
abundance: few; j_gene: TRBJ1-6; len: 17; v_gene: TRBV27; d_gene: NA; CDR3aa: CASSLDLLSSYNSPLHF; CDR3nt: TGTGCCAGCAGTTTAGACTTATTAAGCTCCTATAATTCACCCCTCCACTTT
abundance: NA; j_gene: TRBJ2-3; len: 15; v_gene: TRBV29-1; d_gene: TRBD2; CDR3aa: CSVLGSGGELNTQYF; CDR3nt: TGCAGCGTTTTAGGGTCGGGAGGGGAACTCAATACGCAGTATTTT